Listed below are T cell receptor beta chains from one sample, sequenced in a study of control samples from healthy donors and cancer patients. Clones were sequenced by immunoSEQ multiplex PCR, and TCRdb holds only the in-frame ones, with some missing. The data contain some 120,000 clones, 80% to 95% of them singletons. Sequences were obtained from blood. The receptors were sampled from a man younger than 30 in good health. CDR3s include the opening cysteine and the closing phenylalanine or tryptophan. A D gene is named only where the DNA matches it firmly. Where a row states a size, it is once, few, many or the class of an expanded clone; other rows omit it.

CDR3nt: TGTGCCAGCAGCTTGGGGGTTGCAACTAATGAAAAACTGTTTTTT
CDR3aa: CASSLGVATNEKLFF
v_gene: TRBV11-2
d_gene: -
abundance: -
len: 15
j_gene: TRBJ1-4

CDR3nt: TGTGCCATCAGCGTCCTGAGGACTAGCGAGGGAGATACGCAGTATTTT
CDR3aa: CAISVLRTSEGDTQYF
v_gene: TRBV10-3
d_gene: TRBD2
abundance: -
len: 16
j_gene: TRBJ2-3

CDR3nt: TGTGCCAGCAGCGGACATAAGCCGGGACAGGGAATTCTTGGCTACACCTTC
CDR3aa: CASSGHKPGQGILGYTF
v_gene: TRBV9
d_gene: TRBD1
abundance: -
len: 17
j_gene: TRBJ1-2

CDR3nt: TGTGCCAGCGGCCCAAGGCTGAACACTGAAGCTTTCTTT
CDR3aa: CASGPRLNTEAFF
v_gene: TRBV6-5
d_gene: -
abundance: -
len: 13
j_gene: TRBJ1-1

CDR3nt: TGCAGCGCAATCCACGGGAGAGTTACAGATACGCAGTATTTT
CDR3aa: CSAIHGRVTDTQYF
v_gene: TRBV29-1
d_gene: -
abundance: -
len: 14
j_gene: TRBJ2-3

CDR3nt: TGCGCCAGCAGCCAAGGGCTGGGGGGGACTACGACAGATACGCAGTATTTT
CDR3aa: CASSQGLGGTTTDTQYF
v_gene: TRBV4-3
d_gene: TRBD2
abundance: -
len: 17
j_gene: TRBJ2-3

CDR3nt: TGTGCCAGCAGTGAATCCGCGGGAGACACCGGGGAGCTGTTTTTT
CDR3aa: CASSESAGDTGELFF
v_gene: TRBV6-1
d_gene: TRBD2
abundance: -
len: 15
j_gene: TRBJ2-2

CDR3nt: TGTGCCAGTAGTAGTACCGGGACCGACTTTTCCTACGAGCAGTACTTC
CDR3aa: CASSSTGTDFSYEQYF
v_gene: TRBV19
d_gene: -
abundance: once
len: 16
j_gene: TRBJ2-7

CDR3nt: TGCGCCAGCAGTGATAGTTCTTATGGCTACACCTTC
CDR3aa: CASSDSSYGYTF
v_gene: TRBV10-2
d_gene: -
abundance: -
len: 12
j_gene: TRBJ1-2

CDR3nt: TGTGCCAGCAGCTTCCGGGAGGGAGAGGAGACCCAGTACTTC
CDR3aa: CASSFREGEETQYF
v_gene: TRBV5-4
d_gene: TRBD2
abundance: -
len: 14
j_gene: TRBJ2-5

CDR3nt: TGTGCCAGCAGTGTTCAGGGAAGCTCCTATAATTCACCCCTCCACTTT
CDR3aa: CASSVQGSSYNSPLHF
v_gene: TRBV6-1
d_gene: -
abundance: -
len: 16
j_gene: TRBJ1-6

CDR3nt: TGTGCCAGCAGTTTATATCCGATAGTCCAAAGCGATCAGCCCCAGCATTTT
CDR3aa: CASSLYPIVQSDQPQHF
v_gene: TRBV28
d_gene: -
abundance: -
len: 17
j_gene: TRBJ1-5

CDR3nt: TGTGCCAGCAGCTTAGGGACAGGCACTGAAGCTTTCTTT
CDR3aa: CASSLGTGTEAFF
v_gene: TRBV11-3
d_gene: TRBD1
abundance: -
len: 13
j_gene: TRBJ1-1

CDR3nt: TGTGCCAGCAGCTCCAACAGGAGTCCTGGAAACACCATATATTTT
CDR3aa: CASSSNRSPGNTIYF
v_gene: TRBV5-4
d_gene: -
abundance: -
len: 15
j_gene: TRBJ1-3

CDR3nt: TGTGCCAGCAGTCCCCCCGGACAGGGGCTCTACTATGGCTACACCTTC
CDR3aa: CASSPPGQGLYYGYTF
v_gene: TRBV28
d_gene: TRBD1
abundance: -
len: 16
j_gene: TRBJ1-2

CDR3nt: TGTGCCAGCAGTTTACTGGACGCCTACAATGAGCAGTTCTTC
CDR3aa: CASSLLDAYNEQFF
v_gene: TRBV28
d_gene: -
abundance: few
len: 14
j_gene: TRBJ2-1